The 14 T cell receptor beta chains below come from one sample, sequenced in a study of T cells in Graves' hyperthyroidism and ophthalmopathy. TCR beta CDR3 regions were amplified from RNA transcripts. Primed by the HTBI set, a first-round RT-PCR was run on the TCR CDR3. MiXCR, applied by TCRdb to the multiplex PCR reads, yields one record per CDR3 protein. Among about 290,000 distinct CDR3 sequences listed, about 15% were seen once. Sequencing input: blood. Source of these receptors: a man aged 25-45 years with Graves' hyperthyroidism.

In its sample, this clonotype was seen many times. The chain couples TRBV25-1 to TRBJ1-2, with 9 bases aligning to TRBD1. The CDR3 has 14 amino acids. Germline CDR1 MGHDK, CDR2 SYGVNS. V lost 0 bases to trimming and J lost 6 bases; unmatched junction nucleotides: 2. CDR3 amino acids: CASSEYGTGNGYTF. In nucleotides, the CDR3 is TGTGCCAGCAGTGAATATGGGACAGGGAATGGCTACACCTTC.

This clonotype occurred many times. This sequence joins TRBV18 and TRBJ1-5; no firm D call. The CDR3 is 13 amino acids. Looked up from germline, CDR1 is KGHSH and CDR2 is LQKENI. Trimming shortened V by 2 bases and J by 4 bases, and 6 bases separated the two germline ends. CDR3 nucleotide sequence: TGTGCCAGCTCACCAGAACGAAATCAGCCCCAGCATTTT. Translating gives CASSPERNQPQHF. Supplemented by reference TRBV18 and TRBJ1-5, the full variable domain reads NAGVMQNPRHLVRRRGQEARLRCSPMKGHSHVYWYRQLPEEGLKFMVYLQKENIIDESGMPKERFSAEFPKEGPSILRIQQVVRGDSAAYFCASSPERNQPQHFGDGTRLSIL.

This clonotype was detected many times. The CDR3 here is CASSPSIRGSGTEAFF. The CDR3 nucleotides are TGTGCCAGCTCACCAAGTATCAGGGGCTCGGGCACTGAAGCTTTCTTT. The V gene is TRBV18, the J gene TRBJ1-1; a weak D match, TRBD1 (6 bases). The germline V gene has CDR1 KGHSH and CDR2 LQKENI. The CDR3 extends over 16 amino acids. V was pared by 2 bases and J by 4 bases, with 17 bases between.

This clonotype was seen many times. The chain couples TRBV20-1 to TRBJ2-1; 13 positions match TRBD2. Trimming at V came to 3 bases and at J to 8 bases, leaving 4 bases not matched to a gene. CDR3 size: 14 residues. The germline CDR1 and CDR2 sequences are DFQATT and SNEGSKA (reference sequence). The CDR3 DNA reads TGCAGTGCTAGGGGGACTAGCGGGATCGATGAGCAGTTCTTC. Translation: CSARGTSGIDEQFF.

This clonotype was counted many times. The chain has TRBV6-5 and TRBJ1-1, with D perhaps TRBD1 (5 bases). Germline CDR1 reads MNHEY; CDR2 reads SVGAGI. Trimming cost V 0 bases and J 4 bases, with 18 bases left between them. CDR3 size: 17 residues. The CDR3 here is CASSYSVRDGVATEAFF. In DNA, the CDR3 is TGTGCCAGCAGTTACTCAGTCCGGGACGGTGTGGCCACTGAAGCTTTCTTT.

V and J are TRBV6-5 and TRBJ2-5; D assignment may be TRBD1 or TRBD2 (5 bases each). Trimming removed 8 bases from V and 1 base from J, with 14 bases in between. CDR1 is MNHEY, CDR2 SVGAGI, per germline. The CDR3 has 14 residues. The DNA of the CDR3 is TGTGCCAGCGGTCGGGGCAGACTCCAAGAGACCCAGTACTTC. Amino acids: CASGRGRLQETQYF.

CDR3 nucleotides: TGTGCCATCAGCCCAGGGGCGTGGGGGGAGACCCAGTACTTC. It is translated as CAISPGAWGETQYF. The chain carries TRBV12-3 or TRBV12-4 and TRBJ2-5, with D possibly TRBD1 on 6 matching bases. CDR3 length: 14 amino acids. V lost 10 bases, J lost 5 bases, and 20 bases lay in between.

The chain is built from TRBV5-5 and TRBJ1-4; D ambiguous. CDR1 SGHKS and CDR2 YYEKEE come from the germline V gene (reference sequence). Trimming removed 7 bases from V and 8 bases from J, with 15 bases in between. The CDR3 is 13 residues long. CDR3 amino acids: CASSPQRAEKLFF. The CDR3 nucleotides are TGTGCCAGCTCCCCCCAGCGGGCGGAAAAACTGTTTTTT.

This clonotype was seen a single time. Given a much more abundant clone one base away, this may be a read error. V and J are TRBV19 and TRBJ1-1; D call uncertain. CDR1 and CDR2 (germline): LNHDA, SQIVND (reference sequence). The germline V and J ends were trimmed by 6 bases and 3 bases, with 8 bases remaining between them. The CDR3 has 12 amino acids. CDR3 nucleotides: TGTGCCAGTAGAGGACGGCACACTGAAGCTTTCTTT. Translated: CASRGRHTEAFF.

The chain combines TRBV7-9 with TRBJ2-7, with D maybe TRBD1 (5 bases). There are 13 residues in the CDR3. Trimming stripped 6 bases from V and 2 bases from J, with 11 bases between. Germline lookup yields CDR1 SEHNR and CDR2 FQNEAQ (reference sequence). For the CDR3, the DNA is TGTGCCAGCAGGCCACAGGACACCTACGAGCAGTACTTC. Translating it yields CASRPQDTYEQYF.

V usage is TRBV19 and J usage is TRBJ2-1; D perhaps matches TRBD1 (5 bases). The CDR3 spans 13 residues. Germline V lookup: CDR1 LNHDA, CDR2 SQIVND (reference sequence). The ends were cut back, 4 bases at V and 7 bases at J, with 11 bases in the middle. For the CDR3, the DNA is TGTGCCAGTAGTAAAGGGGTACTGAATGAGCAGTTCTTC. It specifies CASSKGVLNEQFF. The variable domain in full, with the rest retrieved from reference TRBV19 and TRBJ2-1, is DGGITQSPKYLFRKEGQNVTLSCEQNLNHDAMYWYRQDPGQGLRLIYYSQIVNDFQKGDIAEGYSVSREKKESFPLTVTSAQKNPTAFYLCASSKGVLNEQFFGPGTRLTVL.

This clonotype was counted between two and nine times. V is TRBV2 and J is TRBJ2-1; 10 nucleotides line up with TRBD2. Germline V gene sequence: CDR1 SNHLY, CDR2 FYNNEI. Trimming cost V 6 bases and J 9 bases; bases outside gene matches: 5. The CDR3 totals 13 residues. The CDR3 here is CASRSSGRVEQFF. The CDR3 DNA is TGTGCCAGCAGGTCTAGCGGGAGAGTTGAGCAGTTCTTC.

There are many counts of this clonotype. The chain has TRBV10-3 and TRBJ1-5; D is undetermined. Germline-derived CDR1 and CDR2 are ENHRY and SYGVKD. The CDR3 length is 15 residues. Trimming took 0 bases from V and 4 from J, leaving 10 bases between them. CDR3 in amino acids: CAISESFSGNQPQHF. The CDR3 bases are TGTGCCATCAGTGAGTCCTTTTCGGGAAATCAGCCCCAGCATTTT.

This clonotype was picked up many times. The DNA for the CDR3 is TGTGCCAGCAGCTCCCGCCAGGGGGCTGGCACAGATACGCAGTATTTT. Translated, it gives CASSSRQGAGTDTQYF. The V call is TRBV11-1, the J call TRBJ2-3, with TRBD1 matching over 8 bases. Germline lookup yields CDR1 SGHAT and CDR2 FQDESV (reference sequence). The V and J ends lost 4 bases and 1 base, in that order; junction bases with no gene match: 7. There are 16 residues in the CDR3.